This TCR beta chain was recorded in a study of human T cells and chemical hapten exposure. Whole-study findings and limits: Expanded TCRs grouped into significantly more large CDR3 similarity clusters than controls produced. Because they had alopecia, donors may respond immunologically unlike healthy people.

Stated time point: pre-sensitization, week 0. Treatment specified: therapeutic diphenylcyclopropenone sensitization with weekly scalp DPC. Staff drew blood before applying each patch test. This clonotype was recorded at least ten times. Antigen unknown. V gave up 0 bases and J gave up 5 bases; unmatched junction bases: 1. The CDR3 loop spans 13 amino acids. Each CDR3 protein gets one entry after TCRdb re-called the RACE reads with MiXCR. The sample consists of approximately 400,000 distinct CDR3 sequences, about 5.1% of them appearing once. This chain uses TRBV12-3 or TRBV12-4 with TRBJ2-7; 7 positions agree with TRBD2. Sequences were derived from whole blood, sampled in connection with sensitization to the hapten diphenylcyclopropenone (DPC). The receptor was derived from a woman aged 45-65 years with alopecia areata. Some clones in this sample may be carry-over from other donors' samples. CDR3 sequence: CASSLAGGNEQYF. As DNA, the CDR3 is TGTGCCAGCAGTTTAGCGGGGGGGAACGAGCAGTACTTC.